This TCR beta chain was sequenced in a study of shared clonotypes between healthy human individuals. As for this clone: A far larger clone is one base from this, pointing to a likely read error. This sample includes further DNA sequences coding for the same CDR3.

The germline V gene encodes CDR1 GTSNPN and CDR2 SVGIG (reference sequence). Trimming pared 2 bases from V and 10 bases from J, leaving 11 bases between. This CDR3 is built from 11 residues. As originally analysed: Junction-only sequences without quality scores came from ImmunoSEQ, so filtering differed. Using immunoSEQ multiplex PCR, the repertoire was profiled, and TCRdb retains in-frame clones only, with some absent. That table supplies the V and J calls and clone size; D and trimming were determined from the DNA. The profile shows about half a million clones, 81% of them singletons. The sample comprised PBMCs. The receptor was isolated from a woman aged 40 to 50 in good health. Some clones in this sample may be carry-over from other donors' samples. The chain employs TRBV30 and TRBJ1-2; D is ambiguous. The CDR3 here is CAWSSPADYTF. As DNA, the CDR3 is TGTGCCTGGAGTTCTCCCGCAGACTACACCTTC.